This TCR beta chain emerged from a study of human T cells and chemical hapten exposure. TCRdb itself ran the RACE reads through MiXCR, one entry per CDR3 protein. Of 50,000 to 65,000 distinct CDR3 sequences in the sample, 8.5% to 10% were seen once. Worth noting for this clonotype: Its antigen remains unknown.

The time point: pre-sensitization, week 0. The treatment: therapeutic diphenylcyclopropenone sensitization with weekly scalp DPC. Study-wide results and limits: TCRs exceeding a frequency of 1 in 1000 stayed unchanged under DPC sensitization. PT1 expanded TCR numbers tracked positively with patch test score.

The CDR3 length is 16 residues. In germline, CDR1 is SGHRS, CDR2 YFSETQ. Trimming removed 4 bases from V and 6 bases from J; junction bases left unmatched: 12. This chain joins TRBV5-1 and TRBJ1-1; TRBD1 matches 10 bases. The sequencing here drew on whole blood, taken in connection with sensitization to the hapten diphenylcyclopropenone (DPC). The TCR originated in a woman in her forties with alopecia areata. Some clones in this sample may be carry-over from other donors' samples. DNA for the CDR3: TGCGCCAGCAGCACCAACCGGGACAGGGGTTCTTCTGAAGCTTTCTTT. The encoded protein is CASSTNRDRGSSEAFF.